The rows below give T cell receptor beta chains drawn from one sample of a study of cytomegalovirus exposure and HLA in healthy donors. Produced via immunoSEQ multiplex PCR; TCRdb's table is partial and in-frame only. The data show some 140,000 clones, roughly four fifths seen once. The sample was PBMCs. Receptors were obtained from a man younger than 40 in good health and CMV-seropositive. CDR3s include the opening cysteine and the closing phenylalanine or tryptophan. Fields, in order: CDR3 DNA, CDR3 protein, D gene, clone size, J gene, V gene. D genes are given only for firm matches. The listing skips clone size in some rows; elsewhere it reads once, few, many or a size class.

DNA: TGTGCCAGTAGTAGAGGACTGGGCTACGAGCAGTACTTC
CDR3: CASSRGLGYEQYF
D: NA
size: NA
J: TRBJ2-7
V: TRBV19

DNA: TGTGCCAGCAGCGCCGGACAGGGGACCTTTCAGTACTTC
CDR3: CASSAGQGTFQYF
D: TRBD1
size: NA
J: TRBJ2-4
V: TRBV6-1

DNA: TGTGCCAGTAGGCCGAGGGTGAACACTGAAGCTTTCTTT
CDR3: CASRPRVNTEAFF
D: NA
size: NA
J: TRBJ1-1
V: TRBV19

DNA: TGTGCCAGCACTACAGGGGGCAATCAGCCCCAGCATTTT
CDR3: CASTTGGNQPQHF
D: TRBD1
size: NA
J: TRBJ1-5
V: TRBV28

DNA: TGTGCCAGCAGCGAGGACAGGGGCGGGATGAACACTGAAGCTTTCTTT
CDR3: CASSEDRGGMNTEAFF
D: TRBD1
size: NA
J: TRBJ1-1
V: TRBV5-6

DNA: TGTGCCAGCAGTTTGACAGGGGGAGAGACCCAGTACTTC
CDR3: CASSLTGGETQYF
D: TRBD1
size: once
J: TRBJ2-5
V: TRBV6-5

DNA: TGCGCCAGCAGCTTCGAGCCTCCTACCTACGAGCAGTACTTC
CDR3: CASSFEPPTYEQYF
D: NA
size: NA
J: TRBJ2-7
V: TRBV5-1

DNA: TGCGCCAGCAGCGTGACAGGGGATGCCAATCAGCCCCAGCATTTT
CDR3: CASSVTGDANQPQHF
D: TRBD1
size: NA
J: TRBJ1-5
V: TRBV5-1

DNA: TGTGCCAGCAGCATACAGGGGTTTGGGAACTATGGCTACACCTTC
CDR3: CASSIQGFGNYGYTF
D: TRBD1
size: NA
J: TRBJ1-2
V: TRBV11-2

DNA: TGCAGCGTTGAACAGGGGCTAGGGCAAGAGACCCAGTACTTC
CDR3: CSVEQGLGQETQYF
D: NA
size: NA
J: TRBJ2-5
V: TRBV29-1

DNA: TGTGCCAGCAGCGAGGGCGGGGAGAACTATGGCTACACCTTC
CDR3: CASSEGGENYGYTF
D: NA
size: NA
J: TRBJ1-2
V: TRBV9

DNA: TGTGCCAGCAGCCGTTCAGGGACTGGAAACACCATATATTTT
CDR3: CASSRSGTGNTIYF
D: NA
size: NA
J: TRBJ1-3
V: TRBV6-5

DNA: TGTGCCACCAGCACTGAGCGGATAGAGACCCAGTACTTC
CDR3: CATSTERIETQYF
D: NA
size: NA
J: TRBJ2-5
V: TRBV15

DNA: TGCGCCAGCAGCCCCGGGCAACTAGCGGGCGGGCGGGGGGCCAACGTCCTGACTTTC
CDR3: CASSPGQLAGGRGANVLTF
D: TRBD2
size: NA
J: TRBJ2-6
V: TRBV4-3

DNA: TGTGCCAGCAGTCTCGGGACAGCACCCGACTATGGCTACACCTTC
CDR3: CASSLGTAPDYGYTF
D: TRBD1
size: NA
J: TRBJ1-2
V: TRBV6-1

DNA: TGTGCCTGGAGTATCGGCCCGGAGAAGTACACCTTC
CDR3: CAWSIGPEKYTF
D: NA
size: NA
J: TRBJ1-2
V: TRBV30

DNA: TGTGCCAGCAGCACGTTAAGAGACAGGCCACTGCGGGCTTTCTTT
CDR3: CASSTLRDRPLRAFF
D: NA
size: NA
J: TRBJ1-1
V: TRBV13

DNA: TGTGCCAGCAGCCAACGACAGGGGGCTCGAAACACTGAAGCTTTCTTT
CDR3: CASSQRQGARNTEAFF
D: TRBD1
size: NA
J: TRBJ1-1
V: TRBV14

DNA: TGTGCCAGTAGCTTACAGGGGGCCCAGGATACGCAGTATTTT
CDR3: CASSLQGAQDTQYF
D: TRBD1
size: NA
J: TRBJ2-3
V: TRBV19

DNA: TGTGCCAGCAGCCCGGGACAGGGTTATGGCTACACCTTC
CDR3: CASSPGQGYGYTF
D: TRBD1
size: once
J: TRBJ1-2
V: TRBV11-2

DNA: TGTGCCAGTAGTATAGGAGGACAGGCGATCCCCATGTGGGGCTACACCTTC
CDR3: CASSIGGQAIPMWGYTF
D: TRBD1
size: NA
J: TRBJ1-2
V: TRBV19

DNA: TGTGCCAGCTTGAGGGACATAGTCTATGGCTACACCTTC
CDR3: CASLRDIVYGYTF
D: NA
size: NA
J: TRBJ1-2
V: TRBV2

DNA: TGCGCCAGCAGTGAAGCGGGGAGGAGCACTGAAGCTTTCTTT
CDR3: CASSEAGRSTEAFF
D: NA
size: NA
J: TRBJ1-1
V: TRBV10-2

DNA: TGTGCCAGCAGCTTGGTCGGTGAGCAGTTCTTC
CDR3: CASSLVGEQFF
D: NA
size: NA
J: TRBJ2-1
V: TRBV5-6

DNA: TGTGCCAGCAGCTACCTTGGGGGCGGGGGTCCCGGATTCCAGTACTTC
CDR3: CASSYLGGGGPGFQYF
D: NA
size: NA
J: TRBJ2-5
V: TRBV5-4

DNA: TGTGCCAGCAGTGAAGCCCCCCTCAGCGGCCCCTACAATGAGCAGTTCTTC
CDR3: CASSEAPLSGPYNEQFF
D: NA
size: NA
J: TRBJ2-1
V: TRBV25-1

DNA: TGTGCCAGCAGCTTAGTGTCCGCGGACGAGCAGTACTTC
CDR3: CASSLVSADEQYF
D: NA
size: NA
J: TRBJ2-7
V: TRBV7-2

DNA: TGTGCCAGCAGCTTGTTTAGCGCCCCGAACACCGGGGAGCTGTTTTTT
CDR3: CASSLFSAPNTGELFF
D: NA
size: NA
J: TRBJ2-2
V: TRBV7-6

DNA: TGTGCCAGCAGCCCACAGGCCCACGGCGAGCAGTACTTC
CDR3: CASSPQAHGEQYF
D: NA
size: NA
J: TRBJ2-7
V: TRBV9

DNA: TGTGCCAGCACTTCGACACCGAGCTCCTACAATGAGCAGTTCTTC
CDR3: CASTSTPSSYNEQFF
D: NA
size: NA
J: TRBJ2-1
V: TRBV6-5

DNA: TGTGCCAGCAGTACATTACAGGACACCGGGGAGCTGTTTTTT
CDR3: CASSTLQDTGELFF
D: NA
size: NA
J: TRBJ2-2
V: TRBV6-5

DNA: TGTGCCAGCAGCCAACCCGGGACTAGCGGCTACGAGCAGTACTTC
CDR3: CASSQPGTSGYEQYF
D: TRBD2
size: few
J: TRBJ2-7
V: TRBV14

DNA: TGTGCCTGGGACCAGGGGAACTATGGCTACACCTTC
CDR3: CAWDQGNYGYTF
D: NA
size: few
J: TRBJ1-2
V: TRBV30

DNA: TGTGCCAGCAGTTTACCCCGCCGCCAGGAAGCTTTCTTT
CDR3: CASSLPRRQEAFF
D: NA
size: NA
J: TRBJ1-1
V: TRBV28

DNA: TGTGCCAGCTCCCTCCTCCAGGGGCAGCCCCAGCATTTT
CDR3: CASSLLQGQPQHF
D: NA
size: NA
J: TRBJ1-5
V: TRBV7-3

DNA: TGTGCCAGCAGTTACCTGCGGGGGGAAGGTGAGCAGTTCTTC
CDR3: CASSYLRGEGEQFF
D: TRBD2
size: NA
J: TRBJ2-1
V: TRBV6-6

DNA: TGTGCCAGCGGACAGGGATACGAGCAGTACTTC
CDR3: CASGQGYEQYF
D: TRBD1
size: NA
J: TRBJ2-7
V: TRBV5-4

DNA: TGTGCCAGCAGTTTTGTCTTGGGGCCGAACACCGGGGAGCTGTTTTTT
CDR3: CASSFVLGPNTGELFF
D: NA
size: NA
J: TRBJ2-2
V: TRBV27

DNA: TGTGCCAGCAGCTTGGGACAGGGGGACGGTAATGAAAAACTGTTTTTT
CDR3: CASSLGQGDGNEKLFF
D: TRBD1
size: NA
J: TRBJ1-4
V: TRBV7-9

DNA: TGTGCCAGCAGCCTTCTAAACCCCGGGACAGGGGGTTGGAATCAGCCCCAGCATTTT
CDR3: CASSLLNPGTGGWNQPQHF
D: TRBD1
size: NA
J: TRBJ1-5
V: TRBV5-6

DNA: TGTGCCAGCAGTGACAGGGTAAACACCATATATTTT
CDR3: CASSDRVNTIYF
D: TRBD1
size: NA
J: TRBJ1-3
V: TRBV6-5

DNA: TGTGCCAGCTCACCAATCCAGGGAGATACGCAGTATTTT
CDR3: CASSPIQGDTQYF
D: NA
size: NA
J: TRBJ2-3
V: TRBV18

DNA: TGTGCCAGCAGCAGGACAGGGGACGAGACCCAGTACTTC
CDR3: CASSRTGDETQYF
D: TRBD1
size: NA
J: TRBJ2-5
V: TRBV2

DNA: TGTGCCAGCAGCTTAGGCCTCACCAGGGAGACCCAGTACTTC
CDR3: CASSLGLTRETQYF
D: NA
size: NA
J: TRBJ2-5
V: TRBV7-9

DNA: TGTGCCATCGGACAGGGGGCCTACGAGCAGTACTTC
CDR3: CAIGQGAYEQYF
D: TRBD1
size: NA
J: TRBJ2-7
V: TRBV10-3

DNA: TGTGCCAGCAGCCAAGAGGGACAGGGAATCAATGAGCAGTTCTTC
CDR3: CASSQEGQGINEQFF
D: TRBD1
size: NA
J: TRBJ2-1
V: TRBV4-2

DNA: TGTGCCAGCAGTTACGGCAGGGGGCGTTTCAATGAGCAGTTCTTC
CDR3: CASSYGRGRFNEQFF
D: TRBD1
size: NA
J: TRBJ2-1
V: TRBV6-5

DNA: TGTGCCAGCAGCTTCCTACAGGGGTTGAACACCGGGGAGCTGTTTTTT
CDR3: CASSFLQGLNTGELFF
D: TRBD1
size: NA
J: TRBJ2-2
V: TRBV7-6

DNA: TGTGCCAGCAGTGTTGAGGGGGTTACCGAAGCTTTCTTT
CDR3: CASSVEGVTEAFF
D: NA
size: once
J: TRBJ1-1
V: TRBV2

DNA: TGTGCCAGCAGCCGATTGGATATCAGGGGGGTATGGAACACTGAAGCTTTCTTT
CDR3: CASSRLDIRGVWNTEAFF
D: TRBD1
size: NA
J: TRBJ1-1
V: TRBV16

DNA: TGCAGCGTCCGGGACAACAACAATGAGCAGTTCTTC
CDR3: CSVRDNNNEQFF
D: NA
size: once
J: TRBJ2-1
V: TRBV29-1

DNA: TGTGCCAGCAGCCGTGGACAGAAAGGGACAGATACGCAGTATTTT
CDR3: CASSRGQKGTDTQYF
D: NA
size: NA
J: TRBJ2-3
V: TRBV5-6

DNA: TGTGCCTGGGGCCGGGGAGGGAGGGAGACCCAGTACTTC
CDR3: CAWGRGGRETQYF
D: TRBD2
size: NA
J: TRBJ2-5
V: TRBV30

DNA: TGCGCCAGCAGCTTGGGAGGACACCCTAGCGAGCAGTACTTC
CDR3: CASSLGGHPSEQYF
D: NA
size: NA
J: TRBJ2-7
V: TRBV5-1

DNA: TGCGCCAGCAGACCGGGACTAGCGGGGGAGCAGTACTTC
CDR3: CASRPGLAGEQYF
D: TRBD2
size: few
J: TRBJ2-7
V: TRBV4-1

DNA: TGTGCCAGCAGTTACCGATCTGACAAGTACGAGCAGTACTTC
CDR3: CASSYRSDKYEQYF
D: NA
size: NA
J: TRBJ2-7
V: TRBV6-5

DNA: TGTGCCACCCGATCAATGGAGTTAAGCCCTGAAGCTTTCTTT
CDR3: CATRSMELSPEAFF
D: NA
size: NA
J: TRBJ1-1
V: TRBV19